Listed here are 8 T cell receptor beta chains from one sample, sequenced in a study of beta chain features in type 1 diabetes. The investigators reverse transcribed all of the isolated RNA, so they sequenced expressed TCRB transcripts. Sequencing was performed with immunoSEQ multiplex PCR; in TCRdb, only in-frame clones are kept and a portion is missing. The table shows about 150,000 clones, with around 10% occurring only once. The material sequenced was central memory CD4+ T cells from blood. The receptors here all came from a man younger than 35 in good health.

V usage is TRBV2 and J usage is TRBJ1-6; D unresolved. The CDR3 is made up of 16 amino acids. Trimming cost V 10 bases and J 0 bases, with 16 bases left between them. In germline, CDR1 is SNHLY, CDR2 FYNNEI. Here the CDR3 DNA reads TGTGCCATCCTCTTGACGGGGAGCTCCTATAATTCACCCCTCCACTTT. Residues: CAILLTGSSYNSPLHF.

This clone was counted between two and nine times. The rearrangement links TRBV27 to TRBJ2-5, with 9 bases identical to TRBD1. In germline, CDR1 is MNHEY, CDR2 SMNVEV (reference sequence). The CDR3 is 16 residues long. With V trimmed by 0 bases and J by 2 bases, 4 bases remained unmatched. Here the CDR3 reads CASSLSIGQGQETQYF. CDR3 nucleotides: TGTGCCAGCAGTTTATCTATTGGACAGGGGCAAGAGACCCAGTACTTC.

The gene calls are TRBV27 and TRBJ2-1; D may match TRBD1 or TRBD2 (5 bases each). Between the trimmed V and J ends, which lost 6 bases and 10 bases, there was a span of 16 bases. The germline gives CDR1 MNHEY, CDR2 SMNVEV (reference sequence). The CDR3 is 13 residues long. The CDR3 is CASRDSRVREQFF. In DNA, the CDR3 is TGTGCCAGCAGGGACTCCAGGGTACGCGAGCAGTTCTTC.

This clone came up a few times. The chain recombines TRBV29-1 with TRBJ1-2; D uncertain. The germline V and J ends were trimmed by 8 bases and 1 base, with 8 bases remaining between them. CDR3 length equals 11 residues. Germline V gene lookup returns CDR1 SQVTM and CDR2 ANQGSEA. The CDR3 sequence is CSMSGNYGYTF. The CDR3 region has the DNA TGCAGCATGTCGGGTAACTATGGCTACACCTTC.

The rearrangement uses TRBV7-2 and TRBJ1-4; D might be TRBD1 (5 bases). Germline CDR1 reads SGHTA; CDR2 reads FQGNSA. The CDR3 covers 13 residues. Trimming removed 5 bases from V and 8 bases from J, with 12 bases in between. The chain's CDR3 is CASSRGVGEKLFF. CDR3 nucleotide sequence: TGTGCCAGCAGCCGGGGCGTCGGCGAAAAACTGTTTTTT. Using reference TRBV7-2 and TRBJ1-4 for the parts outside the CDR3, the full variable domain is GAGVSQSPSNKVTEKGKDVELRCDPISGHTALYWYRQSLGQGLEFLIYFQGNSAPDKSGLPSDRFSAERTGGSVSTLTIQRTQQEDSAVYLCASSRGVGEKLFFGSGTQLSVL.

This rearrangement joins TRBV20-1 to TRBJ1-5, with a tentative D call TRBD1 (5 bases). CDR1 DFQATT and CDR2 SNEGSKA come from the germline V gene (reference sequence). The V and J ends lost 1 base and 8 bases respectively, with 6 bases between them. This CDR3 spans 11 amino acids. CDR3 residues: CSARVGEPQHF. In DNA, the CDR3 is TGCAGTGCTAGAGTGGGGGAGCCCCAGCATTTT.

This clone turned up a few times. The CDR3 bases are TGTGCCAGTACTCCGGGACAGAGAAACATTCAGTACTTC. Protein: CASTPGQRNIQYF. The chain joins TRBV19 to TRBJ2-4, with 7 bases identical to TRBD1. In germline, CDR1 is LNHDA, CDR2 SQIVND (reference sequence). CDR3 length: 13 residues. Trimming at V came to 7 bases and at J to 6 bases, leaving 6 bases not matched to a gene.

This clone was found a few times. The J gene is TRBJ1-1, the V gene TRBV5-1; D is undetermined. The V gene's germline CDR1 is SGHRS and CDR2 YFSETQ. CDR3 length equals 13 residues. V lost 0 bases, J lost 3 bases, and 6 bases lay in between. DNA of the CDR3: TGCGCCAGCAGCTTGGAGAGGGACACTGAAGCTTTCTTT. Translated: CASSLERDTEAFF.